The next 30 T cell receptor beta chains were all read from a single sample in a study of blood T cells in healthy people across ages. A second about 6 to 12 cycle PCR used barcoded and J-beta primers. TCRdb processed the 5' RACE reads anew with MiXCR; each CDR3 protein has one entry. The table has 550,000 to 800,000 distinct CDR3 sequences, under 25% seen once. The sequencing input was blood. Source of these receptors: a man aged 65 to 85 in good health.

Remarks on this clonotype: Relative to the germline gene, one junction end is altered; a read error may explain this. The rearrangement joins TRBV12-3 or TRBV12-4 to TRBJ2-3, with D possibly TRBD1 on 7 matching bases. CDR3 length: 15 amino acids. The CDR3 loop reads CASRGDGGGTDAQYF. The CDR3, as DNA: TGTGCCAGCAGAGGGGACGGAGGGGGCACAGATGCGCAGTATTTT.

This clonotype was seen more than once but under ten times. The chain uses TRBV20-1 and TRBJ2-1; 9 bases align to TRBD1. V trimming: 1 base; J trimming: 9 bases; junction bases outside the gene matches: 10. The length of the CDR3 is 15 residues. Germline V gene sequence: CDR1 DFQATT, CDR2 SNEGSKA (reference sequence). CDR3 in DNA: TGCAGTGCTAGAGGACGGACAGGGGAGATAGGTGAGCAGTTCTTC. Translated: CSARGRTGEIGEQFF.

V and J are TRBV20-1 and TRBJ2-1; TRBD2 aligns across 8 bases. V lost 6 bases to trimming and J lost 0 bases; unmatched junction nucleotides: 10. Germline values: CDR1 DFQATT, CDR2 SNEGSKA (reference sequence). CDR3 length: 16 residues. The DNA of the CDR3 is TGCAGTGCCGCGGTTAGCGGGGCGAGCTCCTACAATGAGCAGTTCTTC. This codes for CSAAVSGASSYNEQFF.

In this sample, this clonotype turned up a few times. This rearrangement joins TRBV7-9 to TRBJ2-2; D is undetermined. V shed 6 bases and J shed 4 bases, with 12 bases lying between them. Germline V gene data show CDR1 as SEHNR and CDR2 as FQNEAQ (reference sequence). The CDR3 runs to 14 residues. This CDR3 reads CASSTRTGTGELFF. The CDR3 coding sequence is TGTGCCAGCAGTACCAGGACGGGCACCGGGGAGCTGTTTTTT. Looking up the rest from reference TRBV7-9 and TRBJ2-2 gives the full variable domain: DTGVSQNPRHKITKRGQNVTFRCDPISEHNRLYWYRQTLGQGPEFLTYFQNEAQLEKSRLLSDRFSAERPKGSFSTLEIQRTEQGDSAMYLCASSTRTGTGELFFGEGSRLTVL.

This clonotype was observed once. The junction differs from germline at one of its ends, possibly a read error. The rearrangement links TRBV7-2 to TRBJ2-1; the D gene is possibly TRBD2 (5 bases). CDR1 SGHTA and CDR2 FQGNSA come from the germline V gene. The CDR3 extends over 15 amino acids. CDR3: CASSPSGGLNNGQFF. The DNA for the CDR3 is TGTGCCAGCAGCCCCAGCGGAGGTCTTAACAATGGGCAGTTCTTC.

V gene TRBV5-4 combines with J gene TRBJ1-6; D perhaps matches TRBD1 (6 bases). The V gene lost 2 bases and the J gene lost 6 bases, with 12 bases spanning the gap. The CDR3 runs to 15 residues. Germline V lookup: CDR1 SGHNT, CDR2 YYREEE (reference sequence). The CDR3 nucleotides are TGTGCCAGCAGCTTCCAGGGGCTGGCTAATTCACCCCTCCACTTT. Translation: CASSFQGLANSPLHF.

The gene calls are TRBV28 and TRBJ2-1; 9 bases match TRBD1. CDR3 length: 16 residues. V dropped 3 bases and J dropped 7; count of bases not matched to a gene: 10. CDR1 MDHEN and CDR2 SYDVKM come from the germline V gene. This chain's CDR3 is CASSFRPGTGMNEQFF. CDR3 nucleotide sequence: TGTGCCAGCAGTTTTCGTCCCGGGACAGGGATGAATGAGCAGTTCTTC.

This clonotype was counted only a few times. Germline is not matched at one junction end, which may reflect a read error. CDR3 nucleotides: TGTGCCAGCAGCCAAGGACAGGGCAATCAGCCCCGGCATTTT. Its translation: CASSQGQGNQPRHF. The chain combines TRBV3-1 with TRBJ1-5; 7 nucleotides agree with TRBD1. CDR1 is LGHDT and CDR2 is YNNKEL in the germline V gene (reference sequence). The CDR3 totals 14 residues.

This clonotype has a handful of counts. The chain has TRBV10-3 and TRBJ1-3, with D perhaps matching TRBD1 (5 bases). The CDR3 runs to 14 residues. V dropped 5 bases and J dropped 1 base, with 9 bases sitting between them. Germline-derived CDR1 and CDR2 are ENHRY and SYGVKD. The CDR3 DNA is TGTGCCATCAGTTCTCAGGGATCTGGAAACACCATATATTTT. Amino acid sequence: CAISSQGSGNTIYF.

This chain links TRBV7-2 with TRBJ2-1; perhaps TRBD2 as D (6 bases). This CDR3 contains 17 residues. Germline loops: CDR1 SGHTA, CDR2 FQGNSA. V gave up 6 bases and J gave up 0 bases, with 18 bases separating them. CDR3 amino acids: CASSSGTLPSSYNEQFF. CDR3 bases: TGTGCCAGCAGTTCCGGGACTCTACCGAGCTCCTACAATGAGCAGTTCTTC. Combining the CDR3 with reference TRBV7-2 and TRBJ2-1 gives the whole variable domain GAGVSQSPSNKVTEKGKDVELRCDPISGHTALYWYRQSLGQGLEFLIYFQGNSAPDKSGLPSDRFSAERTGGSVSTLTIQRTQQEDSAVYLCASSSGTLPSSYNEQFFGPGTRLTVL.

In its sample, this clonotype was seen a few times. This chain links TRBV4-1 with TRBJ2-7, with 10 nucleotides matching TRBD1. Unmatched junction bases numbered 12, after V lost 4 bases and J lost 6 bases. In germline, CDR1 is MGHRA, CDR2 YSYEKL. This CDR3 comprises 16 residues. The CDR3 DNA follows: TGCGCCAGCAGCCTGATCTCGACCGGGACAGGGGTCGAGCAGTACTTC. Protein product: CASSLISTGTGVEQYF.

The V gene is TRBV6-2 or TRBV6-3, the J gene TRBJ2-1; either TRBD1 or TRBD2 may supply D (6 bases each). Trimming left V 6 bases short and J 1 base short, with 13 bases between. The CDR3 covers 15 residues. Germline V gives CDR1 MNHEY, CDR2 SVGEGT. CDR3 bases: TGTGCCAGCAGCGATCGGAGGGGGTCCTACAATGAGCAGTTCTTC. Amino acid sequence: CASSDRRGSYNEQFF.

The chain links TRBV20-1 to TRBJ2-4; D unresolved. Germline CDR1 and CDR2: DFQATT and SNEGSKA (reference sequence). This CDR3 has 13 amino acids. Trimming left V 0 bases short and J 0 bases short, with 3 bases between. In DNA, the CDR3 is TGCAGTGCTAGAGATCTAGCCAAAAACATTCAGTACTTC. Encoded protein: CSARDLAKNIQYF.

V is TRBV19 and J is TRBJ2-1, with 16 nucleotides matching TRBD2. V lost 6 bases and J lost 5; bases outside the gene matches: 10. The length of the CDR3 is 18 residues. Germline V gene data show CDR1 as LNHDA and CDR2 as SQIVND (reference sequence). The CDR3 DNA reads TGTGCCAGTAGCCTCGGGACTAGCGGGAGGGCCGGTCACAATGAGCAGTTCTTC. Translated, it gives CASSLGTSGRAGHNEQFF.

This clonotype came up many times. V usage is TRBV5-1 and J usage is TRBJ1-3, with 7 bases that match TRBD1. V shed 3 bases, J shed 3 bases, and the junction held 9 bases outside the gene matches. The germline gives CDR1 SGHRS, CDR2 YFSETQ. This CDR3 has 16 residues. The CDR3, as DNA: TGCGCCAGCAGCTCCTTAACAGGGGTAAATGGAAACACCATATATTTT. Translation: CASSSLTGVNGNTIYF.

The gene calls are TRBV6-5 and TRBJ2-5, with TRBD2 matching 14 bases. The J call may be mistaken, given a closer DNA end match to TRBJ2-1. Per the germline V gene, CDR1 is MNHEY and CDR2 is SVGAGI. The CDR3 has 19 amino acids. The CDR3 DNA follows: TGTGCCAGCAGTTATCCGACTAGCGGGAGGGCCGAATGGTCCAATGAGCAGTTCTTC. Translation: CASSYPTSGRAEWSNEQFF.

The chain combines TRBV5-1 with TRBJ2-1; 14 bases line up with TRBD2. Germline V CDR1 and CDR2: SGHRS, YFSETQ. CDR3 length equals 19 residues. V lost 4 bases, J lost 0 bases, and 9 bases stayed unmatched. Written as DNA, the CDR3 is TGCGCCAGCAGCGTTGGGACTAGCGGGAGCCTGAGCTCCTACAATGAGCAGTTCTTC. This encodes CASSVGTSGSLSSYNEQFF. Looking up the rest from reference TRBV5-1 and TRBJ2-1 gives the full variable domain: KAGVTQTPRYLIKTRGQQVTLSCSPISGHRSVSWYQQTPGQGLQFLFEYFSETQRNKGNFPGRFSGRQFSNSRSEMNVSTLELGDSALYLCASSVGTSGSLSSYNEQFFGPGTRLTVL.

The sample holds many counts of this clonotype. The V call is TRBV7-2, the J call TRBJ1-4; 9 bases line up with TRBD1. Germline V gives CDR1 SGHTA, CDR2 FQGNSA. This CDR3 has 14 residues. V lost 5 bases, J lost 7 bases, and 5 bases stayed unmatched. The CDR3 DNA reads as TGTGCCAGCAGCCCCGACAGGGGGTTTGAAAAACTGTTTTTT. Translating it yields CASSPDRGFEKLFF.

The chain uses TRBV28 and TRBJ2-1; 13 bases match TRBD2. Per germline, CDR1 MDHEN and CDR2 SYDVKM. The CDR3 has 16 amino acids. V lost 6 bases and J lost 5; bases outside the gene matches: 7. The CDR3 region is CASSLGLAGEDNEQFF. The CDR3 DNA sequence: TGTGCCAGCAGCCTCGGACTAGCGGGAGAAGACAATGAGCAGTTCTTC. The full variable domain, rest sourced from reference TRBV28 and TRBJ2-1, is DVKVTQSSRYLVKRTGEKVFLECVQDMDHENMFWYRQDPGLGLRLIYFSYDVKMKEKGDIPEGYSVSREKKERFSLILESASTNQTSMYLCASSLGLAGEDNEQFFGPGTRLTVL.

This chain uses TRBV7-2 with TRBJ1-1; no clear D gene. This CDR3 is built from 15 residues. Germline V gives CDR1 SGHTA, CDR2 FQGNSA. The V end lost 2 bases, the J end lost 1 base, and 11 bases lay between the germline ends. The CDR3 DNA reads TGTGCCAGCAGCTTAAGTAGGGCCACGAACACTGAAGCTTTCTTT. The encoded protein is CASSLSRATNTEAFF. The full variable domain, rest sourced from reference TRBV7-2 and TRBJ1-1, is GAGVSQSPSNKVTEKGKDVELRCDPISGHTALYWYRQSLGQGLEFLIYFQGNSAPDKSGLPSDRFSAERTGGSVSTLTIQRTQQEDSAVYLCASSLSRATNTEAFFGQGTRLTVV.

The chain combines TRBV11-2 with TRBJ2-3; D is uncertain. Between the trimmed V and J ends, which lost 0 bases and 2 bases, there was a span of 12 bases. Germline lookup yields CDR1 SGHAT and CDR2 FQNNGV. This CDR3 contains 16 residues. The CDR3 spells CASSLDRYSVTDTQYF. CDR3 sequence (DNA): TGTGCCAGCAGCTTAGATCGTTACAGTGTCACAGATACGCAGTATTTT.

This clonotype was recorded a few times. The chain uses TRBV6-5 and TRBJ2-5; the D gene is possibly TRBD2 (5 bases). This CDR3 region has 13 residues. Germline loops: CDR1 MNHEY, CDR2 SVGAGI. V lost 7 bases to trimming and J lost 5 bases, with 14 bases between them. CDR3 nucleotides: TGTGCCAGCACCCCCCCGGGAACCGAGACCCAGTACTTC. This sequence encodes CASTPPGTETQYF.

This clonotype was seen a handful of times. The J gene is TRBJ1-3, the V gene TRBV20-1; TRBD1 might be the D (6 bases). The CDR3 is 16 residues long. Germline CDR1 is DFQATT and CDR2 is SNEGSKA (reference sequence). Trimming stripped 6 bases from V and 0 bases from J, with 18 bases between. In DNA form, the CDR3 reads TGCAGTGCCCCTCGAGCAGGGGCGATCTCTGGAAACACCATATATTTT. Protein product: CSAPRAGAISGNTIYF.

In regard to this clonotype: Given a much more abundant clone one base away, this may be a read error. CDR3 sequence (DNA): TGTGCCAGCACCCACGGGGAGACCCAGTACTTC. Translation gives CASTHGETQYF. This sequence joins TRBV6-5 and TRBJ2-5; no clear D. CDR1 is MNHEY and CDR2 is SVGAGI in the germline V gene. Trimming took off 7 bases at V and 5 bases at J, with 8 bases between the two ends. CDR3 length: 11 amino acids.

The chain links TRBV27 to TRBJ2-5, with 12 positions matching TRBD1. Judging by the DNA end, TRBJ2-7 fits better; the J call may be wrong. Germline V gene lookup returns CDR1 MNHEY and CDR2 SMNVEV (reference sequence). This CDR3 has 15 amino acids. CDR3 loop: CASSFGDRGLYEQYF. Here the CDR3 DNA reads TGTGCCAGCAGTTTTGGGGACAGGGGGCTGTACGAGCAGTACTTC.

This clonotype was seen more than once but under ten times. The V call is TRBV29-1, the J call TRBJ2-3; D gene unclear. CDR3 length: 12 amino acids. The V end was cut by 4 bases, the J end by 5 bases, with 10 bases between. Germline CDR1 is SQVTM and CDR2 is ANQGSEA. CDR3 nucleotides: TGCAGCGTTGCTATGATGGGAGATACGCAGTATTTT. Translating it yields CSVAMMGDTQYF.

For this clonotype: The junction does not match germline at one end; this may be a read error. The rearrangement uses TRBV5-1 and TRBJ2-1, with D possibly called TRBD1 or TRBD2 (5 bases each). Germline CDR1 is SGHRS and CDR2 is YFSETQ. CDR3 size: 16 residues. DNA for the CDR3: TGCGCCAGCAGATTGGCCGGGACGGCCTCCTACAATGAGCAGTTCTTC. This sequence encodes CASRLAGTASYNEQFF.

This clonotype was picked up many times. J is TRBJ2-3 and V is TRBV7-9, with D perhaps TRBD1 (5 bases). The V end was cut by 1 base, the J end by 6 bases, with 14 bases between. Germline lookup yields CDR1 SEHNR and CDR2 FQNEAQ (reference sequence). The CDR3 is 15 residues long. As DNA, the CDR3 is TGTGCCAGCAGCTTAGGGCAGGGCCCATGGGATACGCAGTATTTT. This codes for CASSLGQGPWDTQYF.

A few counts support this clonotype. This CDR3 reads CASSSPGLAGEETQYF. CDR3 bases: TGTGCCAGCAGCTCACCGGGACTAGCGGGAGAGGAGACCCAGTACTTC. The rearrangement joins TRBV7-9 to TRBJ2-5; 14 positions match TRBD2. Trimming cost V 4 bases and J 5 bases; bases outside gene matches: 6. Per germline, CDR1 SEHNR and CDR2 FQNEAQ (reference sequence). The CDR3 runs to 16 residues.

This clonotype appeared a few times. This chain uses TRBV5-1 with TRBJ2-5; weak D call: TRBD1 (6 bases). V was clipped by 4 bases and J by 2 bases, with 18 bases between them. Germline V gene lookup returns CDR1 SGHRS and CDR2 YFSETQ. The CDR3 covers 16 residues. The CDR3 is CASSDGTKSLQETQYF. The CDR3 region has the DNA TGCGCCAGCAGCGACGGGACAAAGAGTCTACAAGAGACCCAGTACTTC.